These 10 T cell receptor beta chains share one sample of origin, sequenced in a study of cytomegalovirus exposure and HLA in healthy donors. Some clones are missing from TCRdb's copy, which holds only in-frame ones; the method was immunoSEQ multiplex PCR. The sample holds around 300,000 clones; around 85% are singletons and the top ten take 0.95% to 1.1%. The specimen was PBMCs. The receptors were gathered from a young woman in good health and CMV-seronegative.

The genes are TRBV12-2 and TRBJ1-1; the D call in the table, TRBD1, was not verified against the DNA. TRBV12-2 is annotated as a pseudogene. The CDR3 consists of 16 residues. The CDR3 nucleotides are TGTGCAAGTCGCTTAGCTCAGGACAGGGGGGGCTTTGAAGCTTTCTTT. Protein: CASRLAQDRGGFEAFF.

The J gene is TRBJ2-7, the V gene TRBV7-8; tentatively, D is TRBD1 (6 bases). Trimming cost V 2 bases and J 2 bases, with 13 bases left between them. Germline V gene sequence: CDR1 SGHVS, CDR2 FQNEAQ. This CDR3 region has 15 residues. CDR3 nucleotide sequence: TGTGCCAGCAGCTTACTCAGGGGCCAACCCTACGAGCAGTACTTC. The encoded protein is CASSLLRGQPYEQYF.

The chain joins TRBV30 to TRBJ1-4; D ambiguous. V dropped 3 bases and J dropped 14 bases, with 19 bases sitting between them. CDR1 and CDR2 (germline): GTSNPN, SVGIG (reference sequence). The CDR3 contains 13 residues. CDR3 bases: TGTGCCTGGAGAGAGAGCTATGCGGTCCGTCTGTTTTTT. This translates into CAWRESYAVRLFF.

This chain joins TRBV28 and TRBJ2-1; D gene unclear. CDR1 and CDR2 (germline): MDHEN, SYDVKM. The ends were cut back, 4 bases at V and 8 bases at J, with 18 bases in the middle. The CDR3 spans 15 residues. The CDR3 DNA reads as TGTGCCAGCAGTTCACCCCGCGACAAACCCGATGAGCAGTTCTTC. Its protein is CASSSPRDKPDEQFF. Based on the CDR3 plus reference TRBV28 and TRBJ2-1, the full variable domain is DVKVTQSSRYLVKRTGEKVFLECVQDMDHENMFWYRQDPGLGLRLIYFSYDVKMKEKGDIPEGYSVSREKKERFSLILESASTNQTSMYLCASSSPRDKPDEQFFGPGTRLTVL.

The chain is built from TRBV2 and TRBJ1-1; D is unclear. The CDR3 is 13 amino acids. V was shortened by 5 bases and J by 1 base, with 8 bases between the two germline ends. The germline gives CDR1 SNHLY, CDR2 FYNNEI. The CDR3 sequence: CASSLSKNTEAFF. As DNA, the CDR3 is TGTGCCAGCAGTTTGTCCAAGAACACTGAAGCTTTCTTT.

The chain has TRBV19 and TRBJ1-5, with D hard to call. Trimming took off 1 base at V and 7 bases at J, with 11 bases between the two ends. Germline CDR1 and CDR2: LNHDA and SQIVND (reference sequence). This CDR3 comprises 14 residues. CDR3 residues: CASSIAHAGQPQHF. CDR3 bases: TGTGCCAGTAGTATAGCTCACGCGGGACAGCCCCAGCATTTT.

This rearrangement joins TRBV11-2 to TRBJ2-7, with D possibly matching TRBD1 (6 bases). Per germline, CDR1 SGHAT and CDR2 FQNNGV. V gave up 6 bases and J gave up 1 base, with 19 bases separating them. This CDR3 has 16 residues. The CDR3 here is CASRSGSGDNSYEQYF. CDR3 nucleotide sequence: TGTGCCAGCAGGTCGGGGTCCGGGGACAATTCCTACGAGCAGTACTTC.

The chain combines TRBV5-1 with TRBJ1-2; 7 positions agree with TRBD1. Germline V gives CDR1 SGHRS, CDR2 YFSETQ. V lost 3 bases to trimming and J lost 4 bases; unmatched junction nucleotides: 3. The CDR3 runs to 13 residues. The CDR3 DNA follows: TGCGCCAGCAGCTCCGGACAGGTCTATGGCTACACCTTC. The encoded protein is CASSSGQVYGYTF.

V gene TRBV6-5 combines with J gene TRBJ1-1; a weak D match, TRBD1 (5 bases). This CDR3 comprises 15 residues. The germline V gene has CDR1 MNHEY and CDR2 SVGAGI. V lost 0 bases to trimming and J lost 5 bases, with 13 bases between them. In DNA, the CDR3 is TGTGCCAGCAGTTACTCGCCCGCGGGGGGGACTGAAGCTTTCTTT. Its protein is CASSYSPAGGTEAFF.

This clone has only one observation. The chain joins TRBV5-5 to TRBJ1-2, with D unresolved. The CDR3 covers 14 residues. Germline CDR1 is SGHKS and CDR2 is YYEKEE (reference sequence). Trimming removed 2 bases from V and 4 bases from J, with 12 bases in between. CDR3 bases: TGTGCCAGCAGCTTTGGAGGGATCTTCTATGGCTACACCTTC. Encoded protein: CASSFGGIFYGYTF.